A selection of T cell receptor beta chains follows, all from one sample in a study of OX40 agonist ivuxolimab in advanced cancers. TCRdb keeps only in-frame clones here, not all; method: immunoSEQ multiplex PCR. Of about 25,000 clones in the sample, about 85% were seen once. The specimen was CD4+ or CD8+ T cells sorted from blood, collected in a trial of the OX40 agonist ivuxolimab. Receptor source: an adult with an advanced solid tumor such as melanoma, head and neck, liver or kidney cancer. Each CDR3 is given with its conserved first and last residue. The D gene is left open where the match is weak. The listing skips clone size in some rows; elsewhere it reads once, few, many or a size class.

DNA: TGTGCCAGCAGCCCTGTTAGAACCTCCTTGTCGGCGCAGTTCTTC
CDR3: CASSPVRTSLSAQFF
size: NA
J: TRBJ2-1
V: TRBV7-6
D: NA

DNA: TGTGCCAGCAGTGATACGGAGACCCAGTACTTC
CDR3: CASSDTETQYF
size: NA
J: TRBJ2-5
V: TRBV2
D: NA

DNA: TGTGCCAGCAGAAACCGGCGAGGGGGGCGCGGAGAGACCCAGTACTTC
CDR3: CASRNRRGGRGETQYF
size: once
J: TRBJ2-5
V: TRBV21-1
D: NA

DNA: TGTGCCAGCAGCTTAGAGGGTTGGGTCAATCAGCCCCAGCATTTT
CDR3: CASSLEGWVNQPQHF
size: NA
J: TRBJ1-5
V: TRBV7-9
D: NA

DNA: TGTGCCAGCAGCCCACAGGGCTACTATGGCTACACCTTC
CDR3: CASSPQGYYGYTF
size: NA
J: TRBJ1-2
V: TRBV7-9
D: NA

DNA: TGTGTCACCAGCCGCCCCCTGGCAGGTAATCAAGAGACCCAGTACTTC
CDR3: CVTSRPLAGNQETQYF
size: NA
J: TRBJ2-5
V: TRBV15
D: NA

DNA: TGTGCCACCAGCACGCTCCGGGACAGGGCCCTTTCTAACTATGGCTACACCTTC
CDR3: CATSTLRDRALSNYGYTF
size: few
J: TRBJ1-2
V: TRBV15
D: TRBD1

DNA: TGCGCCAGCAGCCCGGATTGGGGACTAGCGGAGCAGTTCTTC
CDR3: CASSPDWGLAEQFF
size: NA
J: TRBJ2-1
V: TRBV5-1
D: TRBD2

DNA: TGTGCCAGCTCCTACGGGGGCTCTTCCTACGAGCAGTACTTC
CDR3: CASSYGGSSYEQYF
size: few
J: TRBJ2-7
V: TRBV19
D: NA

DNA: TGTGCCACCAGCGGCTACAGGGGGCCCCAAGAGACCCAGTACTTC
CDR3: CATSGYRGPQETQYF
size: NA
J: TRBJ2-5
V: TRBV15
D: TRBD1

DNA: TGTGCCAGCAGCCCCCGAAGAAGTAACGAGCAGTACTTC
CDR3: CASSPRRSNEQYF
size: NA
J: TRBJ2-7
V: TRBV7-9
D: NA

DNA: TGTGCCAGCAGTAGTCGGACTGAATCCTACGAGCAGTACTTC
CDR3: CASSSRTESYEQYF
size: NA
J: TRBJ2-7
V: TRBV27
D: NA

DNA: TGTGCCAGCAGCGCCAGAACGCTAGCCAAAAACATTCAGTACTTC
CDR3: CASSARTLAKNIQYF
size: once
J: TRBJ2-4
V: TRBV13
D: NA

DNA: TGTGCCAGCAGCTTAGCATCTGGGCCGGTGACAGATACGCAGTATTTT
CDR3: CASSLASGPVTDTQYF
size: NA
J: TRBJ2-3
V: TRBV7-6
D: NA

DNA: TGTGCCAGCAGCCTCCAGAACGGGGAGCAGTTCTTC
CDR3: CASSLQNGEQFF
size: NA
J: TRBJ2-1
V: TRBV7-9
D: NA

DNA: TGTGCCAGCAGCGTAGCCAACAATGAGCAGTTCTTC
CDR3: CASSVANNEQFF
size: NA
J: TRBJ2-1
V: TRBV9
D: NA

DNA: TGTGCCAGCAGCGCCGTGACTAGCGATGGGGAGACCCAGTACTTC
CDR3: CASSAVTSDGETQYF
size: NA
J: TRBJ2-5
V: TRBV13
D: TRBD2

DNA: TGTGCCAGCAGCCAAGGAGGACAGGGGGCGGGGGAGCAGTACTTC
CDR3: CASSQGGQGAGEQYF
size: NA
J: TRBJ2-7
V: TRBV14
D: TRBD1

DNA: TGCGCCAGCAGCTTTCCGGCGACATTGGACGAGCAGTACTTC
CDR3: CASSFPATLDEQYF
size: NA
J: TRBJ2-7
V: TRBV5-1
D: NA

DNA: TGTGCCAGCAGCCCCCTATGGCAGGGATCTTACAATGAGCAGTTCTTC
CDR3: CASSPLWQGSYNEQFF
size: NA
J: TRBJ2-1
V: TRBV4-2
D: NA

DNA: TGTGCCAGCAGCGTAGGGTATCGGGACAGTAACTATGGCTACACCTTC
CDR3: CASSVGYRDSNYGYTF
size: NA
J: TRBJ1-2
V: TRBV9
D: TRBD1

DNA: TGCGCCAGCAGCCAACGTCAGGGGAGTAGTTCACCCCTCCACTTT
CDR3: CASSQRQGSSSPLHF
size: few
J: TRBJ1-6
V: TRBV4-1
D: NA

DNA: TGTGCCAGCAGCTCCCGGACAGGGGGCAACTATGGCTACACCTTC
CDR3: CASSSRTGGNYGYTF
size: NA
J: TRBJ1-2
V: TRBV11-2
D: TRBD1

DNA: TGCAGCGTTGAAGGGGGGACTAGCGAGTACGAGCAGTACTTC
CDR3: CSVEGGTSEYEQYF
size: NA
J: TRBJ2-7
V: TRBV29-1
D: TRBD2

DNA: TGTGCCAGCACTCCCCCGGCAGGGGCTAGCACAGATACGCAGTATTTT
CDR3: CASTPPAGASTDTQYF
size: NA
J: TRBJ2-3
V: TRBV2
D: NA